This T cell receptor beta chain came from a study of control samples from healthy donors and cancer patients. Here immunoSEQ multiplex PCR was the method, and the copy in TCRdb shows in-frame clones only, minus some. The repertoire consists of under 200,000 clones, with 85% to 95% occurring once and the leading ten covering about 8.5%. CDR1 and CDR2 from the germline V gene are GTSNPN and SVGIG (reference sequence). CDR3 length: 15 amino acids. Deletions cut 2 bases from V and 4 bases from J, with 16 bases between. This clonotype originated in a woman aged 40 to 50 in good health. V usage is TRBV30 and J usage is TRBJ2-3; D is possibly TRBD1 (6 bases). Sample: blood. Here the CDR3 reads CAWSPSGHLSDTQYF. CDR3 in DNA: TGTGCCTGGAGTCCATCGGGACACCTTTCAGATACGCAGTATTTT.